These T cell receptor beta chains were read from a single sample in a study of T cell repertoires in cytomegalovirus infection. TCRdb re-derived calls from the reads in MiXCR, one entry per CDR3 protein. The table has roughly 300,000 distinct CDR3 sequences, more than 9% seen once; the top ten hold roughly 4%. Sequencing used PBMCs. These receptors were obtained from a human donor in good health (CMV status not recorded). Some clones in this sample may be carry-over from other donors' samples. The CDR3 runs from the conserved cysteine through the conserved F or W. D genes are given only for firm matches. Clone size is not always given. Where it is, it says once, few, many or a class for expanded clones.

>-|TRBJ2-7|-|TRBV6-1
TGTGCCAGCAGTGTGGAGGGGTCCTACGAGCAGTACTTC
CASSVEGSYEQYF
>-|TRBJ2-7|few|TRBV5-4
TGTGCCAGCAGCTTCGATTCGGGATTCTACGAGCAGTACTTC
CASSFDSGFYEQYF
>-|TRBJ1-2|-|TRBV28
TGTGCCAGCAGCAGGGATTACTATGGCTACACCTTC
CASSRDYYGYTF
>TRBD2|TRBJ2-1|-|TRBV7-6
TGTGCCAGCAGCTTAGCGGGAGGGCACTACAATGAGCAGTTCTTC
CASSLAGGHYNEQFF
>-|TRBJ1-6|-|TRBV27
TGTGCCAGCAGTTCATCCCCACCGAGCTCCTATAATTCACCCCTCCACTTT
CASSSSPPSSYNSPLHF
>-|TRBJ2-7|many|TRBV7-9
TGTGCCAGCAGCCGGGACGGGAGCTCCTACGAGCAGTACTTC
CASSRDGSSYEQYF
>-|TRBJ2-1|-|TRBV7-2
TGTGCCAGCACCCCCGGGGGCTCCTACAATGAGCAGTTCTTC
CASTPGGSYNEQFF
>TRBD2|TRBJ2-1|many|TRBV6-2/TRBV6-3
TGTGCCAGCCATCTAGCGGGAGTGAACAATGAGCAGTTCTTC
CASHLAGVNNEQFF
>-|TRBJ2-5|many|TRBV12-3/TRBV12-4
TGTGCCAGCACCAGGGACACTCAAGAGACCCAGTACTTC
CASTRDTQETQYF
>TRBD1|TRBJ2-7|many|TRBV7-9
TGTGCCAGCAGCTTTTTTTTAGGACAGGAGAAATACGAGCAGTACTTC
CASSFFLGQEKYEQYF
>TRBD1|TRBJ2-6|once|TRBV5-6
TGTGCCAGCAGCCCCGGACAGGGCCGTAGGTCTGGGGCCAACGTCCTGACTTTC
CASSPGQGRRSGANVLTF
>-|TRBJ2-2|many|TRBV7-8
TGTGCCAGCAGCCTAGATTGGGAGGCCGGGGAGCTGTTTTTT
CASSLDWEAGELFF
>TRBD1|TRBJ1-1|many|TRBV6-2/TRBV6-3
TGTGCCAGCACCGCAGGGGGCCGCACTGAAGCTTTCTTT
CASTAGGRTEAFF
>TRBD1|TRBJ2-7|many|TRBV10-3
TGTGCCATCAGCGAGACAGGGGCCACTTACGAGCAGTACTTC
CAISETGATYEQYF
>-|TRBJ2-7|few|TRBV7-9
TGTGCCAGCAGCCTTTGGACGGCTTCCTACGAGCAGTACTTC
CASSLWTASYEQYF
>-|TRBJ1-1|many|TRBV7-2
TGTGCCAGCAGCCCGTATGGGGGAGGGGTCACTGAAGCTTTCTTT
CASSPYGGGVTEAFF
>TRBD2|TRBJ2-1|few|TRBV29-1
TGCAGCGTTGGTCTAGCGGGAGGGCTCAATGAGCAGTTCTTC
CSVGLAGGLNEQFF
>-|TRBJ1-5|few|TRBV9
TGTGCCAGCAGCGTAGGGGGAGGGGTTCGACAGCCCCAGCATTTT
CASSVGGGVRQPQHF
>-|TRBJ2-1|many|TRBV7-9
TGTGCCAGCAGCTGGGAAGTCAATGAGCAGTTCTTC
CASSWEVNEQFF
>TRBD1|TRBJ1-6|many|TRBV12-5
TGTGCTAGTGGTTTGCTCAGGACAGGGGTTACGCTAGAAAACTCACCCCTCCACTTT
CASGLLRTGVTLENSPLHF
>-|TRBJ2-4|many|TRBV10-3
TGTGCCATCAGTCCGGGGTTGGGCAAAAACATTCAGTACTTC
CAISPGLGKNIQYF
>TRBD1|TRBJ1-5|many|TRBV7-2
TGTGCCAGCAGCTTAAGAGGGGGCGCAGATCAGCCCCAGCATTTT
CASSLRGGADQPQHF
>-|TRBJ2-2|few|TRBV7-9
TGTGCCAGCAGCTTAGGGCAGACCGGGGAGCTGTTTTTT
CASSLGQTGELFF
>-|TRBJ2-5|many|TRBV11-2
TGTGCCAGCAGCTTAGGATGGTCACTGAGGGGACGACATTCGGGAGAGACCCAGTACTTC
CASSLGWSLRGRHSGETQYF
>-|TRBJ2-3|-|TRBV10-3
TGTGCCATCAGTGAGTCGCAGGGAGGCCCAGATACGCAGTATTTT
CAISESQGGPDTQYF
>TRBD2|TRBJ2-1|few|TRBV27
TGTGCCAGCGGACTAGGTCGGGAGCAGTTCTTC
CASGLGREQFF
>TRBD1|TRBJ1-4|many|TRBV7-2
TGTGCCAGCAGCTTAGGGACAGGGACAACTAATGAAAAACTGTTTTTT
CASSLGTGTTNEKLFF
>TRBD1|TRBJ2-3|many|TRBV7-2
TGTGCCAGCAGCCTATCTGGCGGACAGGCTAGCACAGATACGCAGTATTTT
CASSLSGGQASTDTQYF
>-|TRBJ2-7|many|TRBV4-1
TGCGCCAGCAGCCCCCTCGACGGAGACTACGAGCAGTACTTC
CASSPLDGDYEQYF
>-|TRBJ2-7|many|TRBV28
TGTGCCAGCAGTTCCGGGACTCGCGTGAACGAGCAGTACTTC
CASSSGTRVNEQYF
>-|TRBJ2-6|few|TRBV7-2
TGTGCCAGCAGCCGAAGATGGCCCCCCACCTCTGGGGCCAACGTCCTGACTTTC
CASSRRWPPTSGANVLTF
>-|TRBJ2-3|few|TRBV20-1
TGCAGTGCTAGAGATAGGCGGGGTGGCACAGATACGCAGTATTTT
CSARDRRGGTDTQYF
>-|TRBJ2-3|many|TRBV4-1
TGCGCCAGCAGCCAAGTGCTAGCGAAACGCACAGATACGCAGTATTTT
CASSQVLAKRTDTQYF
>-|TRBJ2-2|many|TRBV7-2
TGTGCCTTCCGATCGCTGGCGGTATACACCGGGGAGCTGTTTTTT
CAFRSLAVYTGELFF
>-|TRBJ1-1|many|TRBV27
TGTGCCAGCACCACCTCCGGGACACCGAACACTGAAGCTTTCTTT
CASTTSGTPNTEAFF
>TRBD1|TRBJ1-5|few|TRBV6-2/TRBV6-3
TGTGCCAGCAGTTCGGACAGGGATTGGGGAGACTTCGTTCAGCCCCAGCATTTT
CASSSDRDWGDFVQPQHF
>-|TRBJ1-1|many|TRBV4-1
TGCGCCAGCAACGGCCAGAACACTGAAGCTTTCTTT
CASNGQNTEAFF